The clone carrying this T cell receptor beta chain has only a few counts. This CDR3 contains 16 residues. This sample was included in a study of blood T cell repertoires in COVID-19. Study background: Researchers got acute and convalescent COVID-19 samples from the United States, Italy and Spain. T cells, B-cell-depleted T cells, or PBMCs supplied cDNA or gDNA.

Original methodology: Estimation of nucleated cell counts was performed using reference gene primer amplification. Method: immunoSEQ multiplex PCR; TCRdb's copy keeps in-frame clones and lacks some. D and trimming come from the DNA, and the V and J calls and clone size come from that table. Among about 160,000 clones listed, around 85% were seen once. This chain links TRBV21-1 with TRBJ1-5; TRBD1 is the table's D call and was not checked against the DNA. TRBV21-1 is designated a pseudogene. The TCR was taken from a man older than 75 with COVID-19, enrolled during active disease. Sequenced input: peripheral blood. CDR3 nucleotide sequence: TGTGCCACTCCGACGTTTGGACAGTATAGCAATCAGCCCCAGCATTTT. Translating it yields CATPTFGQYSNQPQHF.